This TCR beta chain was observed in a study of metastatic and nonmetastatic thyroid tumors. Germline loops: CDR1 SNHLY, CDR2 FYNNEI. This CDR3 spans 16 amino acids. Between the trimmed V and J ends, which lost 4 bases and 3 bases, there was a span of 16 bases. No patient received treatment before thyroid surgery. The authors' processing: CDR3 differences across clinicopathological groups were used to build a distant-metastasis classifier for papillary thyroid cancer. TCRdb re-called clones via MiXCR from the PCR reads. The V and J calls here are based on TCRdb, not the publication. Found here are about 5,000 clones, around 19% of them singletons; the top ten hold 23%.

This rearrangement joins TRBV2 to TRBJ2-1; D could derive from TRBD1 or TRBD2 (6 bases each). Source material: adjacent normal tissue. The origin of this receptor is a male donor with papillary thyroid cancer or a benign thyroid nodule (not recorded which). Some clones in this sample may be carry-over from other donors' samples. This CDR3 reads CASSASTGAFYNEQFF. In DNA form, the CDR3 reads TGTGCCAGCAGTGCATCTACGGGGGCTTTCTACAATGAGCAGTTCTTC. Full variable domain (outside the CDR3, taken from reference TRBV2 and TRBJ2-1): EPEVTQTPSHQVTQMGQEVILRCVPISNHLYFYWYRQILGQKVEFLVSFYNNEISEKSEIFDDQFSVERPDGSNFTLKIRSTKLEDSAMYFCASSASTGAFYNEQFFGPGTRLTVL.